The clone carrying this T cell receptor (beta chain) was recorded a few times. Its antigen is currently unknown. Looked up from germline, CDR1 is SGHRS and CDR2 is YFSETQ. The length of the CDR3 is 14 residues. V was clipped by 4 bases and J by 3 bases, with 13 bases between them. Sequencing used immunoSEQ multiplex PCR; TCRdb keeps in-frame clones, though not all of them. The data show 700,000 or so clones, about two thirds seen once. This sample is part of a study of shared clonotypes between healthy human individuals. Study-wide context: CD8 memory received one plate per donor, CD8 naive two, CD4 memory three and CD4 naive three. Broader study findings: Larger estimated richness was generally recorded for naive subsets relative to memory subsets. Sequencing depth was expected to affect clonotype sharing among donors.

This clonotype originated in a woman in her 30s in good health. The sequenced sample consisted of memory CD4+ T cells sorted from blood. Subset: CD45RA-negative fraction. The chain recombines TRBV5-1 with TRBJ2-5; the D is unclear. The CDR3 region is CASSRTSVEETQYF. The CDR3 DNA reads TGCGCCAGCAGCCGGACGTCAGTTGAAGAGACCCAGTACTTC.